The 17 T cell receptor beta chains reported below all come from one sample, sequenced in a study of blood T cells in healthy people across ages. With a J-beta primer mix and a sample-barcoded 5' primer, a second PCR ran 7 to 11 cycles. TCRdb called the 5' RACE reads again in MiXCR, with one record for every CDR3 protein. Among 1.8 million or so distinct CDR3 sequences listed, approximately 39% were seen once. Sequencing used blood. Source of these receptors: a human donor in good health.

This chain connects TRBV10-3 to TRBJ1-2, with 9 bases matching TRBD1. Germline V gene sequence: CDR1 ENHRY, CDR2 SYGVKD. V shed 10 bases and J 4 bases; nucleotides not matched to a gene: 10. The length of the CDR3 is 14 residues. CDR3 nucleotides: TGTGCCACATGGACAGGGGCCACGGGCTATGGCTACACCTTC. Amino acid sequence: CATWTGATGYGYTF.

The J gene is TRBJ1-2, the V gene TRBV7-3; 10 positions match TRBD1. The CDR3 has 16 residues. Trimming cost V 5 bases and J 3 bases; bases outside gene matches: 9. Per the germline V gene, CDR1 is SGHTA and CDR2 is FQGTGA. The CDR3 is CASSPIDRGPYYGYTF. Here the CDR3 DNA reads TGTGCCAGCAGCCCCATTGACAGGGGGCCTTACTATGGCTACACCTTC.

V and J are TRBV2 and TRBJ1-2, with D unclear. This CDR3 has 13 amino acids. Germline V lookup: CDR1 SNHLY, CDR2 FYNNEI. Trimming shortened V by 6 bases and J by 3 bases, and 11 bases separated the two germline ends. The CDR3 DNA sequence: TGTGCCAGCAGCGACGGGAGGGACTATGGCTACACCTTC. Protein product: CASSDGRDYGYTF.

There are a few counts of this clonotype. The chain uses TRBV7-3 and TRBJ2-3; 8 nucleotides match TRBD2. Germline V gene data show CDR1 as SGHTA and CDR2 as FQGTGA. Trimming at V came to 1 base and at J to 3 bases, leaving 6 bases not matched to a gene. The CDR3 loop spans 16 amino acids. CDR3 DNA: TGTGCCAGCAGCTTAATCGGGGGGGCAGGTACAGATACGCAGTATTTT. Residues: CASSLIGGAGTDTQYF.

This clonotype was detected only a few times. The chain joins TRBV9 to TRBJ2-7; 10 bases align to TRBD2. With 0 bases clipped from V and 2 bases from J, the junction kept 2 bases outside the gene matches. Germline-derived CDR1 and CDR2 are SGDLS and YYNGEE. The CDR3 extends over 15 amino acids. The DNA for the CDR3 is TGTGCCAGCAGCGTAGGGACTAGCGGACCCTACGAGCAGTACTTC. It encodes CASSVGTSGPYEQYF.

The chain uses TRBV7-2 and TRBJ1-2; no firm D call. The germline V gene has CDR1 SGHTA and CDR2 FQGNSA. Trimming removed 3 bases from V and 2 bases from J, with 10 bases in between. CDR3 size: 14 residues. The CDR3 coding sequence is TGTGCCAGCAGCTTGGTTAACGCAAACTATGGCTACACCTTC. Translating gives CASSLVNANYGYTF.

A note on this clonotype: This may be a read error, as it is one base from a much larger clone. This chain joins TRBV15 and TRBJ2-1; D remains unclear. Germline CDR1 and CDR2: LNHNV and YYDKDF (reference sequence). The CDR3 is 13 amino acids. CDR3 DNA sequence: TGTGACACCAGCAGAGCAATCGGCGACCTACCGTTCTTC. It encodes CDTSRAIGDLPFF. Complete variable domain (other parts from reference TRBV15 and TRBJ2-1): DAMVIQNPRYQVTQFGKPVTLSCSQTLNHNVMYWYQQKSSQAPKLLFHYYDKDFNNEADTPDNFQSRRPNTSFCFLDIRSPGLGDTAMYLCDTSRAIGDLPFFGPGTRLTVL.

This chain joins TRBV7-3 and TRBJ1-6; the match to TRBD1 covers 7 bases. This CDR3 is 15 amino acids long. Trimming cost V 5 bases and J 9 bases; bases outside gene matches: 10. Germline V gene sequence: CDR1 SGHTA, CDR2 FQGTGA. The CDR3 loop is CASSQGSGGLSPLHF. DNA of the CDR3: TGTGCCAGCAGCCAAGGGTCAGGGGGGCTTTCACCCCTCCACTTT.

The V gene is TRBV7-2, the J gene TRBJ2-7; 9 nucleotides line up with TRBD2. Germline V gives CDR1 SGHTA, CDR2 FQGNSA. The V gene end was trimmed by 8 bases and the J gene end by 4 bases; junction bases not matched to a gene: 15. The CDR3 consists of 16 residues. Here the CDR3 DNA reads TGTGCCAGCTATGATGAAGCGCGGGGGGGTATATACGAGCAGTACTTC. As protein: CASYDEARGGIYEQYF.

The chain combines TRBV20-1 with TRBJ1-1; a weak D match, TRBD1 (5 bases). The CDR3 is 14 amino acids. The V gene lost 0 bases and the J gene lost 1 base, with 9 bases spanning the gap. The germline V gene has CDR1 DFQATT and CDR2 SNEGSKA (reference sequence). CDR3 in amino acids: CSARDGTTNTEAFF. In nucleotides, the CDR3 is TGCAGTGCTAGAGACGGGACCACGAACACTGAAGCTTTCTTT.

This clonotype was detected only a few times. V is TRBV6-4 and J is TRBJ2-2; D possibly corresponds to TRBD2 (5 bases). Germline V gene sequence: CDR1 MRHNA, CDR2 SNTAGT. The CDR3 sequence is 15 residues long. Trimming stripped 2 bases from V and 5 bases from J, with 12 bases between. This chain's CDR3 is CASSDEASSTGELFF. The CDR3, as DNA: TGTGCCAGCAGTGACGAGGCTAGCAGTACCGGGGAGCTGTTTTTT.

This clonotype appeared a few times. V is TRBV6-5 and J is TRBJ2-3; 9 bases align to TRBD2. V lost 5 bases to trimming and J lost 5 bases; unmatched junction nucleotides: 5. CDR1 MNHEY and CDR2 SVGAGI come from the germline V gene. The CDR3 sequence is 14 residues long. CDR3 sequence: CASSRGLAKDTQYF. The CDR3 nucleotides read TGTGCCAGCAGTCGCGGACTAGCGAAAGATACGCAGTATTTT.

The chain employs TRBV12-3 or TRBV12-4 and TRBJ1-1, with TRBD1 identical over 8 bases. Trimming cost V 10 bases and J 0 bases; bases outside gene matches: 7. The CDR3 has 14 amino acids. CDR3 nucleotide sequence: TGTGCCACTGGACAGGGTGGCCTGAACACTGAAGCTTTCTTT. This codes for CATGQGGLNTEAFF.

This clonotype was observed a few times. The gene calls are TRBV9 and TRBJ2-5; 13 nucleotides match TRBD2. Germline CDR1 SGDLS, CDR2 YYNGEE. The CDR3 has 16 residues. J was trimmed by 3 bases and V by 3 bases; bases with no gene match: 5. The CDR3 nucleotides read TGTGCCAGCAGCGGCGGACTAGCGGGGGTCGAAGAGACCCAGTACTTC. This codes for CASSGGLAGVEETQYF.

On this clonotype itself: A much more abundant neighbour one base away suggests this may be a read error. The chain uses TRBV11-2 and TRBJ2-3; no reliable D call. This CDR3 has 10 residues. Per the germline V gene, CDR1 is SGHAT and CDR2 is FQNNGV. V lost 7 bases, J lost 4 bases, and 3 bases lay in between. CDR3 protein: CASNSDTQYF. The CDR3 DNA reads as TGTGCCAGCAACTCAGATACGCAGTATTTT.

The gene calls are TRBV12-3 or TRBV12-4 and TRBJ2-7; a weak D match, TRBD2 (5 bases). V shed 6 bases and J shed 3 bases, with 15 bases lying between them. The CDR3 consists of 14 residues. The CDR3 loop reads CASSPMAGSYEQYF. In DNA, the CDR3 is TGTGCCAGCAGCCCCATGGCGGGTAGCTACGAGCAGTACTTC.

This clonotype occurred a few times. This chain joins TRBV27 and TRBJ1-2, with 7 bases that match TRBD1. Germline V gives CDR1 MNHEY, CDR2 SMNVEV (reference sequence). The CDR3 loop spans 14 amino acids. J lost 4 bases, V lost 8 bases, and 10 bases had no gene match. CDR3 sequence reads: CASAPPGQIYGYTF. The CDR3 coding sequence is TGTGCCAGCGCCCCTCCGGGACAGATCTATGGCTACACCTTC.